The entry below describes one T cell receptor (beta chain). Many counts were recorded for this clonotype. This receptor's antigen is unknown. No quality values exist for individual bases; no much larger clone is one base distant. The donors were 40 or so Caucasian individuals from Russia, aged 6 to 90 years, who were systemically healthy. Each donor gave approximately 9.3 milliliters of peripheral blood, collected into EDTA-treated Vacutainer tubes. Ficoll-Paque density-gradient centrifugation was used to isolate PBMCs, with at least 6.5 million per sample. Total RNA was extracted from PBMCs with Trizol reagent, with at least 6 micrograms obtained per sample. For every donor, an aliquot of PBMCs went through flow cytometry to measure the percentages of naive CD45RAhigh/CD27high T cells. These data are taken from a study of blood T cells in healthy people across ages (dated by TCRdb to about 2015). Study-level background: In model experiments, template switching captured roughly one uniquely barcoded TCR beta cDNA molecule for every two T cells. Age-related changes in TCR beta repertoire diversity were measured in the study by deep sequencing normalized with unique cDNA molecular identifiers. To avoid experimental bias, donors of different ages were randomly spread across the sequencing lanes. The study analyzed two additional independent replicas of 1 million unique cDNA reads from the same blood draw for two donors, one aged 18 to 29 and one aged 80 or older. Four age groups were formed from the donors: young (average around 15 years), middle-aged (less than 40), aged (roughly 58) and long-lived (around 80).

Broad study findings and their caveats: The percentage of naive T cells measured by flow cytometry correlated strongly with observed TCR beta diversity. As age increased, observed TCR beta diversity per million T cells dropped in a roughly linear way, and a significant reduction was already evident by age 40. Because donor CMV infection status was unknown, age-related changes in expanded clonotypes were potentially confounded. Compared with the aged group, the long-lived group had more naive CD4+ T cells, fewer expanded clones and increased TCR diversity, suggesting age selection. Since profiling was done on bulk unsorted PBMCs, naive and antigen-experienced compartments could not be conclusively compared. Total diversity estimates from one million sequenced T cells were considered lower bounds and underestimates.

Library preparation used 5' RACE. Sequenced using an Illumina HiSeq 2500. A second PCR of roughly 6 to 12 cycles was run with a J-beta primer mix and a sample-barcoded 5' primer. Each TCR beta cDNA molecule received a unique molecular identifier from a template-switch 5' adaptor carrying 12 random nucleotides. At least 3 million CDR3-containing paired-end reads were obtained from each sample. All of the RNA was converted into first-strand cDNA using the Mint cDNA synthesis kit, with a TRBC-specific oligonucleotide serving as the primer. Following uracil-DNA glycosylase treatment, all cDNA underwent a first 18-cycle PCR with the universal primers M1SS and BC2_uni_R. The paper's data handling went like this. Each sample was normalized by randomly selecting 1 million high-quality reads, each carrying a distinct molecular identifier. Reads sharing molecular identifiers were discarded rather than binned into consensus sequences. CDR3 identification, clonotype clustering and error correction used MiTCR with a Q25 quality threshold and the strictest error-elimination algorithm. A nonparametric unseen species model using Euler transformation provided a lower-bound estimate of total TCR beta diversity. TCRdb itself trimmed the public reads at Q25 with fastp, ran MiXCR and retained productive beta chains. Each record represents a unique CDR3 protein, reported with the most common genes and DNA among its rows. These V and J calls are TCRdb output, not the study's own analysis. The sample table lists hundreds of thousands of distinct CDR3 sequences, approximately 30% of them with a count of one. The top ten clones comprise 15% to 19% of the sample.

What was sequenced was blood. The receptor was derived from an elderly woman in good health.

The DNA sequence is TGTGCCAGCAGCCAAGACGCAGGGACAGGCAACTATGGCTACACCTTC. It specifies CASSQDAGTGNYGYTF. The sequence links TRBV4-2 to TRBJ1-2, and 8 bases in between align with TRBD1. The CDR3, cysteine through phenylalanine, is 16 amino acids long. Here the CDR3 DNA is all that survives: 48 bases in frame from base 1. Germline trimming amounts to 0 bases on V and 2 bases on J, with 5 as the count of junction bases outside the gene matches. CDR1 and CDR2 (LGHNA, YNFKEQ) derive from the germline V gene.